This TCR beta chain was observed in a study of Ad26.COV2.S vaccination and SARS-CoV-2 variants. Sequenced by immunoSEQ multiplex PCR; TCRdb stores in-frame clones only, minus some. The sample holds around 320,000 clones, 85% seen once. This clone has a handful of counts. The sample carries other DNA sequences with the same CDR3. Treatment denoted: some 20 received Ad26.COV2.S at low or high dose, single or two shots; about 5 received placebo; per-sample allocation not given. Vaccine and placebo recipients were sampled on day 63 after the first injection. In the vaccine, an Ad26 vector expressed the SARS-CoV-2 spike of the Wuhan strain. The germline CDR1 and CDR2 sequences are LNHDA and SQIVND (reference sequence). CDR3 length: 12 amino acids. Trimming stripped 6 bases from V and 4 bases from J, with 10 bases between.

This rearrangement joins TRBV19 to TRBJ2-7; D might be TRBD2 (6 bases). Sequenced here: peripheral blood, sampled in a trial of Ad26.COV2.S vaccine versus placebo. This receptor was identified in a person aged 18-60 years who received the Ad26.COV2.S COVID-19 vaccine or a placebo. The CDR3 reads CASSRDLYEQYF. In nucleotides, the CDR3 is TGTGCCAGTAGCCGGGACTTGTACGAGCAGTACTTC.